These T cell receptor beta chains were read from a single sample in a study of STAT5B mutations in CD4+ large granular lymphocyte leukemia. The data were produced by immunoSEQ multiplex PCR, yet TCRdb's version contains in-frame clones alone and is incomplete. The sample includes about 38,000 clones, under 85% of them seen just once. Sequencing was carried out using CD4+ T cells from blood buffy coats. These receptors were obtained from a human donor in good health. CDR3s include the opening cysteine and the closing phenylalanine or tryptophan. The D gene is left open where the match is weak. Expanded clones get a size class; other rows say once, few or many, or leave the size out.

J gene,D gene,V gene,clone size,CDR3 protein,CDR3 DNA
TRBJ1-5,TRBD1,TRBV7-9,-,CASGTDDQPQHF,TGTGCCAGCGGGACAGACGATCAGCCCCAGCATTTT
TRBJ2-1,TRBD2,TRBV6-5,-,CASSYSREPPREQFF,TGTGCCAGCAGTTACTCGCGGGAGCCGCCTCGGGAGCAGTTCTTC
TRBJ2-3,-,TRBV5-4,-,CASSLVGSSTDTQYF,TGTGCCAGCAGCTTGGTTGGCTCTAGCACAGATACGCAGTATTTT
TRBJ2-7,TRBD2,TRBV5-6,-,CASSLRVKWTSNGEQYF,TGTGCCAGCAGCTTAAGAGTGAAGTGGACTAGTAACGGCGAGCAGTACTTC
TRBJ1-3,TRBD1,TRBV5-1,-,CASSRDRGHSGNTIYF,TGCGCCAGCAGCAGGGACAGGGGGCACTCTGGAAACACCATATATTTT
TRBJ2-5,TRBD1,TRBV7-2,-,CASSADRGQETQYF,TGTGCCAGCAGCGCGGACAGGGGGCAAGAGACCCAGTACTTC
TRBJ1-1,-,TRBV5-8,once,CASSLEGGNTEAFF,TGTGCCAGCAGCTTGGAGGGGGGTAACACTGAAGCTTTCTTT
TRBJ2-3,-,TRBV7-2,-,CASSLLGGTSTDTQYF,TGTGCCAGCAGCTTACTCGGCGGGACTAGCACAGATACGCAGTATTTT
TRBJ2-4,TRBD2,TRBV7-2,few,CASSLRGAGGPSIQYF,TGTGCCAGCAGCTTACGAGGAGCGGGAGGGCCAAGCATTCAGTACTTC
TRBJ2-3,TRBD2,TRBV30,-,CAWSSGLAGNTDTQYF,TGTGCCTGGAGTTCAGGTCTAGCGGGAAACACAGATACGCAGTATTTT
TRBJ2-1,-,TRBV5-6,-,CASSLVWSRARGQDEQFF,TGTGCCAGCAGCTTGGTTTGGAGTCGGGCCAGGGGTCAAGATGAGCAGTTCTTC
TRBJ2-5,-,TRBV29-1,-,CSVDQGSRETQYF,TGCAGCGTTGATCAGGGGTCTCGGGAGACCCAGTACTTC
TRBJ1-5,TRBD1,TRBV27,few,CASSILGQPNQPQHF,TGTGCCAGCAGTATACTGGGACAGCCAAATCAGCCCCAGCATTTT
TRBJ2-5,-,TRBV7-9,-,CASSLSYQRGAQYF,TGTGCCAGCAGCTTATCCTACCAAAGGGGTGCCCAGTACTTC
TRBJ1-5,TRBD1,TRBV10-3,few,CAIRAGTGNQPQHF,TGTGCCATCAGGGCCGGGACAGGCAATCAGCCCCAGCATTTT
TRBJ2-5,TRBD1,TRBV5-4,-,CASSIRTGAETQYF,TGTGCCAGCAGCATAAGGACAGGGGCAGAGACCCAGTACTTC
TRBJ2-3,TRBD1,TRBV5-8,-,CASSPRDRGTDTQYF,TGTGCCAGCAGCCCCAGGGACAGGGGCACAGATACGCAGTATTTT
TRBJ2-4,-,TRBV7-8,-,CASSLRRENIQYF,TGTGCCAGCAGCCTTCGACGGGAAAACATTCAGTACTTC
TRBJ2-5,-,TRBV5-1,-,CASSQQGDQETQYF,TGCGCCAGCAGCCAACAGGGAGACCAAGAGACCCAGTACTTC
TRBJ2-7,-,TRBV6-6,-,CASSYPETLAEQYF,TGTGCCAGCAGTTACCCGGAAACCCTAGCCGAGCAGTACTTC
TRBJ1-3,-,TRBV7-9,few,CASPASGNTIYF,TGTGCCAGCCCAGCCTCTGGAAACACCATATATTTT
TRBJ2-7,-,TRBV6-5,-,CASSYLDNTYEQYF,TGTGCCAGCAGTTACCTGGACAACACCTACGAGCAGTACTTC